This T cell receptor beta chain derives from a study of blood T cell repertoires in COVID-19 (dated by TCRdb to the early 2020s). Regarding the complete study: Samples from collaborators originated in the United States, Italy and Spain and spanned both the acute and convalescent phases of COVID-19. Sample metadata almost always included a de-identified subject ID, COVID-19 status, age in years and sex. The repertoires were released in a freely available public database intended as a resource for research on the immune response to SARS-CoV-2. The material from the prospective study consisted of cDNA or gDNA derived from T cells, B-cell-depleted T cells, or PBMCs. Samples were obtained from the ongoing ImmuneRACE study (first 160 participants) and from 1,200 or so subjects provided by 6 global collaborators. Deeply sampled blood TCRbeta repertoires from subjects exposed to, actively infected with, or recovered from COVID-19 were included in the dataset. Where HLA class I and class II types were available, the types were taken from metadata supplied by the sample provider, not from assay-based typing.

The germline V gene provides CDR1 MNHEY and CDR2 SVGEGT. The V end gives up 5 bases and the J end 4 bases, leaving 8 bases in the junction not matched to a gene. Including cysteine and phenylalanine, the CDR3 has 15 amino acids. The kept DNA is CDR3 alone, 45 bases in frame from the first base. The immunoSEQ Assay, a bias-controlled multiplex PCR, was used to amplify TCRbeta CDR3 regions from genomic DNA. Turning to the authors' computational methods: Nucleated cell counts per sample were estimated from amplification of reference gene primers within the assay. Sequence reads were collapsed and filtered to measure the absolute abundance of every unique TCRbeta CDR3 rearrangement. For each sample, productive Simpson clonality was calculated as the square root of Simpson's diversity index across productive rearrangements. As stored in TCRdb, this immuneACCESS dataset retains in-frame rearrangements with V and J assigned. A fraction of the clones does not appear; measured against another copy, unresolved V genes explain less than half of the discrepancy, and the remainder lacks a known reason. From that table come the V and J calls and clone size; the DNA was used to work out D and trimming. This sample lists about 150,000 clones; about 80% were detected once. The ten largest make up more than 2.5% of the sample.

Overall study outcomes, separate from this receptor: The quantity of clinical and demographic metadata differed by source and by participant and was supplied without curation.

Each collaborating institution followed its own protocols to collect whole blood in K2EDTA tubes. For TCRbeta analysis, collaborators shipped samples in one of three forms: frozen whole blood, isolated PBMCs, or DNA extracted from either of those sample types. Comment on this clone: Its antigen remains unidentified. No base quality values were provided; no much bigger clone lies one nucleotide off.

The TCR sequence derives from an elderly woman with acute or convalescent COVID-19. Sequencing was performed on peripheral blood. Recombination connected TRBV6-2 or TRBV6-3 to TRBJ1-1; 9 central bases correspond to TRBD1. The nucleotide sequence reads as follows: TGTGCCAGCAGTGAGTACAGGGGGCTCAGCACTGAAGCTTTCTTT. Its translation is CASSEYRGLSTEAFF.